The next 10 T cell receptor beta chains were all read from a single sample in a study of response to subunit inactivated influenza vaccine. Each CDR3 protein is one row after TCRdb ran MiXCR on the RT-PCR reads. The table shows approximately 730,000 distinct CDR3 sequences, with roughly 13% occurring only once. This sample comprised PBMCs from blood, obtained around two weeks before vaccination. These TCRs come from a man in his fifties who received an inactivated influenza vaccine.

This clonotype has just a few counts. This sequence joins TRBV6-1 and TRBJ2-7; D is ambiguous. The germline V gene encodes CDR1 MNHNS and CDR2 SASEGT. The CDR3 consists of 11 residues. V gave up 11 bases and J gave up 3 bases, with 11 bases separating them. The CDR3 bases are TGTGCCGGAAGGACCCACTACGAGCAGTACTTC. It encodes CAGRTHYEQYF.

This clonotype was counted a few times. This chain connects TRBV5-1 to TRBJ2-1, with a tentative D call TRBD1 (6 bases). CDR1 is SGHRS and CDR2 is YFSETQ in the germline V gene. Trimming cost V 0 bases and J 14 bases, with 12 bases left between them. The CDR3 is 12 residues long. DNA for the CDR3: TGCGCCAGCAGCTTGGAGGGGGTTTTGGAGTTCTTC. Encoded protein: CASSLEGVLEFF.

The chain couples TRBV7-8 to TRBJ2-1, with D hard to call. This CDR3 has 16 residues. Germline V gene sequence: CDR1 SGHVS, CDR2 FQNEAQ. Trimming removed 0 bases from V and 9 bases from J, with 18 bases in between. The CDR3: CASSLAQIHSSGEQFF. CDR3 DNA sequence: TGTGCCAGCAGCTTAGCCCAAATTCATTCGTCGGGTGAGCAGTTCTTC.

In this sample, this clonotype turned up a few times. The chain employs TRBV12-3 or TRBV12-4 and TRBJ2-5; no clear D. The CDR3 is 14 amino acids. Between the trimmed V and J ends, which lost 7 bases and 4 bases, there was a span of 16 bases. This CDR3 is CASTQTPGLETQYF. CDR3 coding DNA: TGTGCCAGCACCCAGACTCCGGGCCTAGAGACCCAGTACTTC.

This clonotype was recorded once. This chain uses TRBV6-2 or TRBV6-3 with TRBJ2-1; 15 nucleotides match TRBD2. After removal of 5 bases from V and 9 bases from J, the junction contained 5 bases not matched to a gene. Germline assignment: CDR1 MNHEY and CDR2 SVGEGT. This CDR3 spans 15 amino acids. The CDR3 DNA reads as TGTGCCAGCAGTCGGACTAGCGGGAGGGCCTTTGAGCAGTTCTTC. Translated, it gives CASSRTSGRAFEQFF.

This clonotype appeared a few times. The chain carries TRBV2 and TRBJ1-1, with 7 bases aligning to TRBD1. This CDR3 is 15 amino acids long. The V and J ends lost 3 bases and 7 bases, in that order; junction bases with no gene match: 11. CDR1 SNHLY and CDR2 FYNNEI come from the germline V gene. As DNA, the CDR3 is TGTGCCAGCAGTGATCGACAGGGCCATAGGGTTGAAGCTTTCTTT. Amino acids: CASSDRQGHRVEAFF.

This clonotype was picked up a small number of times. The chain combines TRBV5-1 with TRBJ2-1; 16 bases map to TRBD2. CDR3 length: 16 residues. Germline-derived CDR1 and CDR2 are SGHRS and YFSETQ. With V trimmed by 5 bases and J by 7 bases, 6 bases remained unmatched. The CDR3 loop is CASRGLAGGPGNEQFF. The CDR3, as DNA: TGCGCCAGCAGGGGACTAGCGGGGGGGCCGGGAAATGAGCAGTTCTTC.

This clonotype was picked up many times. One junction end disagrees with the germline gene, perhaps due to a read error. J is TRBJ2-2 and V is TRBV4-3; no reliable D call. The CDR3 extends over 14 amino acids. Germline assignment: CDR1 LGHNA and CDR2 YSLEER. CDR3 region: CASSQDTGTGELFF. The CDR3 DNA is TGTGCCAGCAGCCAAGATACCGGCACCGGGGAGCTGTTTTTT.

This clonotype has a handful of counts. The chain links TRBV3-1 to TRBJ2-3, with TRBD2 as a possible D gene (6 bases). The CDR3 runs to 14 residues. V gave up 0 bases and J gave up 4 bases, with 8 bases separating them. Germline-derived CDR1 and CDR2 are LGHDT and YNNKEL (reference sequence). The CDR3 nucleotides are TGTGCCAGCAGCCAAGAGTCGGGGGCAGATACGCAGTATTTT. Amino acid sequence: CASSQESGADTQYF.

This clonotype appeared a few times. The rearrangement joins TRBV11-2 to TRBJ2-2, with TRBD2 matching over 9 bases. The CDR3 extends over 18 amino acids. The junction had 8 bases not matched to a gene; V was cut back by 0 bases and J by 3 bases. CDR1 SGHAT and CDR2 FQNNGV come from the germline V gene. This CDR3 is CASSLDLGLAGHTGELFF. The CDR3 DNA is TGTGCCAGCAGCTTAGATCTTGGGCTAGCGGGGCACACCGGGGAGCTGTTTTTT.